This entry lists 25 T cell receptor beta chains sequenced from one sample in a study of siplizumab effects on memory and regulatory T cells. Repertoires were generated with immunoSEQ multiplex PCR, while TCRdb's copy carries only in-frame clones and drops some. The top ten hold around 11% of the sample, which has roughly 100,000 clones, roughly 91% seen once. What was sequenced was non-Treg CD4+ T cells sorted from blood. These receptors originate from a human donor in good health.

The chain has TRBV6-5 and TRBJ1-1, with 8 bases matching TRBD1. Per the germline V gene, CDR1 is MNHEY and CDR2 is SVGAGI. Trimming at V came to 5 bases and at J to 2 bases, leaving 4 bases not matched to a gene. CDR3 size: 14 residues. CDR3 coding DNA: TGTGCCAGCAGTGGCGGGACAGGTAACACTGAAGCTTTCTTT. Translation gives CASSGGTGNTEAFF.

The chain is built from TRBV28 and TRBJ1-6; 7 bases match TRBD1. Germline V gene data show CDR1 as MDHEN and CDR2 as SYDVKM. This CDR3 is built from 14 residues. V lost 3 bases to trimming and J lost 6 bases; unmatched junction nucleotides: 2. CDR3 region: CASSFRDSNSPLHF. The CDR3 region has the DNA TGTGCCAGCAGTTTCCGGGACAGTAATTCACCCCTCCACTTT.

The CDR3 is CSVEGTRQGASYEQYF. DNA of the CDR3: TGCAGCGTTGAAGGTACCCGACAGGGGGCCTCCTACGAGCAGTACTTC. The J gene is TRBJ2-7, the V gene TRBV29-1, with 10 bases aligning to TRBD1. V trimming: 1 base; J trimming: 0 bases; junction bases outside the gene matches: 6. This CDR3 spans 16 amino acids. Germline V gene lookup returns CDR1 SQVTM and CDR2 ANQGSEA.

J is TRBJ1-5 and V is TRBV30, with D possibly TRBD1 on 5 matching bases. From germline, CDR1 is GTSNPN and CDR2 SVGIG (reference sequence). The V end lost 5 bases, the J end lost 0 bases, and 11 bases lay between the germline ends. CDR3 length: 14 residues. Written as DNA, the CDR3 is TGTGCCTGGGGGAGGGGATATAGCAATCAGCCCCAGCATTTT. Translated: CAWGRGYSNQPQHF.

The rearrangement uses TRBV5-1 and TRBJ2-2; 7 nucleotides agree with TRBD1. The V and J ends lost 3 bases and 4 bases, in that order; junction bases with no gene match: 9. CDR1 is SGHRS, CDR2 YFSETQ, per germline. The CDR3 has 16 amino acids. The CDR3 spells CASSSTTGRVTGELFF. The CDR3 DNA reads as TGCGCCAGCAGCTCAACGACAGGGCGGGTCACCGGGGAGCTGTTTTTT.

This clone occurred a few times. The chain employs TRBV27 and TRBJ1-2; D may be TRBD1 (5 bases). This CDR3 region has 14 residues. The germline V gene has CDR1 MNHEY and CDR2 SMNVEV (reference sequence). V was pared by 4 bases and J by 4 bases, with 13 bases between. CDR3 loop: CASSSQTASYGYTF. The CDR3 coding sequence is TGTGCCAGCAGTTCCCAGACAGCGAGCTATGGCTACACCTTC.

V and J are TRBV7-2 and TRBJ2-5; 9 nucleotides line up with TRBD2. Germline V gene data show CDR1 as SGHTA and CDR2 as FQGNSA. The CDR3 consists of 16 residues. V lost 4 bases and J lost 5; bases outside the gene matches: 11. CDR3 DNA sequence: TGTGCCAGCAGCTCGGGCCCTGCTAGCGGGATGGAGACCCAGTACTTC. Translation: CASSSGPASGMETQYF.

The V and J genes are TRBV4-3 and TRBJ1-1; TRBD1 matches 7 bases. The V gene end was trimmed by 1 base and the J gene end by 4 bases; junction bases not matched to a gene: 6. The CDR3 loop spans 15 amino acids. The germline gives CDR1 LGHNA, CDR2 YSLEER. DNA of the CDR3: TGCGCCAGCAGCCAAGCCTACAGGGGTGCCACTGAAGCTTTCTTT. Translating it yields CASSQAYRGATEAFF.

This clone is a singleton in its sample. V is TRBV25-1 and J is TRBJ2-4; D may be TRBD1 or TRBD2 (5 bases each). The germline CDR1 and CDR2 sequences are MGHDK and SYGVNS. Trimming removed 3 bases from V and 7 bases from J, with 13 bases in between. This CDR3 contains 14 residues. CDR3 bases: TGTGCCAGCAGTGACGGGACGCTGGAGAACATTCAGTACTTC. It codes for CASSDGTLENIQYF.

The chain uses TRBV7-2 and TRBJ2-7; TRBD1 aligns across 7 bases. The CDR3 is 15 residues long. The V gene end was trimmed by 1 base and the J gene end by 5 bases; junction bases not matched to a gene: 8. The germline V gene has CDR1 SGHTA and CDR2 FQGNSA. DNA of the CDR3: TGTGCCAGCAGCTTAGAGAGGGGGCGGCGAGACGAGCAGTACTTC. Its translation: CASSLERGRRDEQYF.

The chain recombines TRBV15 with TRBJ2-4; the match to TRBD1 covers 9 bases. Germline V gene sequence: CDR1 LNHNV, CDR2 YYDKDF (reference sequence). CDR3 size: 20 residues. Trimming at V came to 1 base and at J to 0 bases, leaving 13 bases not matched to a gene. In DNA, the CDR3 is TGTGCCACCAGCAGAGGAACAGGGGGCGATGTGTACCTAGCCAAAAACATTCAGTACTTC. Protein product: CATSRGTGGDVYLAKNIQYF.

The chain carries TRBV5-5 and TRBJ1-1, with 10 bases lining up with TRBD1. The germline gives CDR1 SGHKS, CDR2 YYEKEE (reference sequence). The V segment lost 4 bases and the J segment 4 bases; nucleotides outside the gene matches: 4. The CDR3 totals 14 residues. CDR3 sequence: CASSNRDRGTEAFF. The CDR3 DNA reads TGTGCCAGCAGCAACCGGGACAGGGGCACTGAAGCTTTCTTT.

The chain carries TRBV11-3 and TRBJ2-7, with 7 bases lining up with TRBD2. This CDR3 contains 14 residues. Trimming at V came to 6 bases and at J to 1 base, leaving 6 bases not matched to a gene. The germline CDR1 and CDR2 sequences are SGHNT and YENEEA. The CDR3: CASSPGLHSYEQYF. CDR3 sequence (DNA): TGTGCCAGCAGTCCGGGACTACATTCCTACGAGCAGTACTTC.

Here the CDR3 DNA reads TGTGCCAGCAGTTCCACAAAGACAGGGATCCCCTACGAGCAGTACTTC. This translates into CASSSTKTGIPYEQYF. The chain carries TRBV27 and TRBJ2-7, with 7 nucleotides matching TRBD1. The CDR3 loop spans 16 amino acids. From germline, CDR1 is MNHEY and CDR2 SMNVEV (reference sequence). V was clipped by 4 bases and J by 2 bases; unmatched bases: 11.

The rearrangement links TRBV18 to TRBJ2-3; D remains ambiguous. V was shortened by 3 bases and J by 6 bases, with 7 bases between the two germline ends. Germline loops: CDR1 KGHSH, CDR2 LQKENI. CDR3 length equals 12 residues. The CDR3 loop is CASSPVGDTQYF. Written as DNA, the CDR3 is TGTGCCAGCTCACCGGTAGGCGATACGCAGTATTTT.

This clone was found once. This sequence joins TRBV9 and TRBJ1-1, with TRBD1 as a possible D gene (5 bases). The CDR3 consists of 14 residues. Germline CDR1 reads SGDLS; CDR2 reads YYNGEE. Trimming left V 0 bases short and J 4 bases short, with 10 bases between. The chain's CDR3 is CASSVASGGTEAFF. As DNA, the CDR3 is TGTGCCAGCAGCGTAGCTTCGGGGGGCACTGAAGCTTTCTTT.

This chain uses TRBV21-1 with TRBJ2-7; the table assigns TRBD1, which was not confirmed against the DNA. TRBV21-1 is given as a pseudogene. The CDR3 consists of 13 residues. The CDR3 region has the DNA TGTGCCAGCAGCCAGGACAGGGGTTACGAGCAGTACTTC. Protein product: CASSQDRGYEQYF.

The chain recombines TRBV4-2 with TRBJ2-6, with D hard to call. Germline-derived CDR1 and CDR2 are LGHNA and YNFKEQ. The CDR3 is 14 residues long. Trimming removed 4 bases from V and 5 bases from J, with 9 bases in between. The CDR3 DNA follows: TGTGCCAGCAGCCCTGAAAGTCGGGCCAACGTCCTGACTTTC. Its translation is CASSPESRANVLTF.

This sequence joins TRBV5-6 and TRBJ2-3; 14 bases fit TRBD2. CDR3 length equals 15 residues. The germline CDR1 and CDR2 sequences are SGHDT and YYEEEE. V lost 4 bases to trimming and J lost 7 bases; unmatched junction nucleotides: 5. Here the CDR3 DNA reads TGTGCCAGCAGCCCGGGACTAGCGGGAGTCTATACGCAGTATTTT. Translating gives CASSPGLAGVYTQYF.

The chain couples TRBV27 to TRBJ1-1; possibly TRBD1 for D (5 bases). The CDR3 extends over 16 amino acids. The germline V gene encodes CDR1 MNHEY and CDR2 SMNVEV (reference sequence). V shed 5 bases and J shed 5 bases, with 21 bases lying between them. The CDR3 loop is CASSAAGGGFSTEAFF. The CDR3 bases are TGTGCCAGCAGTGCAGCGGGGGGAGGGTTTTCTACTGAAGCTTTCTTT.

This chain connects TRBV7-2 to TRBJ2-7; D is perhaps TRBD1 (6 bases). The germline V gene encodes CDR1 SGHTA and CDR2 FQGNSA. This CDR3 contains 15 residues. V lost 5 bases to trimming and J lost 7 bases, with 21 bases between them. The CDR3 spells CASSQFTGLPGEQYF. CDR3 bases: TGTGCCAGCAGCCAGTTTACAGGGCTGCCGGGGGAGCAGTACTTC.

The V and J genes are TRBV25-1 and TRBJ2-1; 11 bases line up with TRBD2. J was trimmed by 0 bases and V by 6 bases; bases with no gene match: 7. Germline CDR1 and CDR2: MGHDK and SYGVNS. This CDR3 comprises 17 residues. CDR3 nucleotide sequence: TGTGCCAGCAGCGACCAAACTAGCGGGAGCTCCTACAATGAGCAGTTCTTC. Translating it yields CASSDQTSGSSYNEQFF. The full variable domain, in which reference TRBV25-1 and TRBJ2-1 provide the parts outside the CDR3, is EADIYQTPRYLVIGTGKKITLECSQTMGHDKMYWYQQDPGMELHLIHYSYGVNSTEKGDLSSESTVSRIRTEHFPLTLESARPSHTSQYLCASSDQTSGSSYNEQFFGPGTRLTVL.

The J gene is TRBJ2-3, the V gene TRBV27, with D perhaps TRBD1 (6 bases). This CDR3 contains 16 residues. V gave up 3 bases and J gave up 1 base, with 14 bases separating them. Germline-derived CDR1 and CDR2 are MNHEY and SMNVEV (reference sequence). The CDR3, as DNA: TGTGCCAGCAGTTTCTTGACAGGCGGTGGCACAGATACGCAGTATTTT. Protein: CASSFLTGGGTDTQYF.

The chain combines TRBV2 with TRBJ2-7; no clear D gene. The V gene lost 3 bases and the J gene lost 3 bases, with 12 bases spanning the gap. Looked up from germline, CDR1 is SNHLY and CDR2 is FYNNEI. The CDR3 consists of 14 residues. The CDR3 sequence: CASSDQNTNYEQYF. DNA for the CDR3: TGTGCCAGCAGTGATCAGAACACGAACTACGAGCAGTACTTC.

The gene calls are TRBV4-1 and TRBJ2-6; 8 positions agree with TRBD1. CDR3 length: 18 amino acids. Trimming cost V 6 bases and J 2 bases; bases outside gene matches: 12. Per the germline V gene, CDR1 is MGHRA and CDR2 is YSYEKL. DNA for the CDR3: TGCGCCAGCAGGGAAATCGGCAGGGGGCCCACTGGGGCCAACGTCCTGACTTTC. This sequence encodes CASREIGRGPTGANVLTF.